This T cell receptor (beta chain) was identified in a study of shared clonotypes between healthy human individuals. This table comes from immunoSEQ multiplex PCR, and its TCRdb copy is limited to in-frame clones, with some not included. The sample lists approximately 2.5 million clones, under 95% occurring once. Broader study findings: In having few donors, the study represented limited genetic and exposure-history diversity. The sharing of about 5.3% of naive CD4 clonotypes was seen across a handful of donors.

On this clone itself: As yet, its antigen is unknown.

Sequenced material: naive CD4+ T cells from PBMCs. Sample subset: CD45RA+ positively selected. The clonotype was recovered from a man younger than 35 in good health. Some clones in this sample may be carry-over from other donors' samples.

The CDR3 DNA follows: TGTGCCAGCAGCCCGGCGGGGGTCGGGCGGAACACCGGGGAGCTGTTTTTT. Encoded protein: CASSPAGVGRNTGELFF. The chain employs TRBV11-3 and TRBJ2-2; TRBD2 matches at 7 bases. The CDR3 runs 17 residues. After removal of 5 bases from V and 1 base from J, the junction contained 10 bases not matched to a gene. Looked up from germline, CDR1 is SGHNT and CDR2 is YENEEA.